Listed below are T cell receptor beta chains from one sample, sequenced in a study of T cells in Graves' hyperthyroidism and ophthalmopathy. TCRdb used MiXCR to reprocess the multiplex PCR reads, holding one entry per CDR3 protein. This table holds around 350,000 distinct CDR3 sequences, roughly 15% found once. Sequenced: blood. The receptors were gathered from a woman aged 25-40 years with Graves' hyperthyroidism that later progressed to Graves' ophthalmopathy. Both conserved end residues are part of each CDR3. A D gene is named only where the DNA matches it firmly. The size of a clone is reported for some rows only, either as once, few or many, or as a class for expanded clones.

>TRBJ1-2|few|TRBD1|TRBV4-1
CASSHPPRDRVPGYTF
TGCGCCAGCAGCCACCCCCCGCGGGACAGGGTACCTGGCTACACCTTC
>TRBJ2-1|many|TRBD2|TRBV7-2
CASNPGGRDYNEQFF
TGTGCCAGCAACCCGGGCGGGAGGGACTACAATGAGCAGTTCTTC
>TRBJ2-7|many|.|TRBV29-1
CSAAELGRNYGQYF
TGCAGCGCAGCGGAACTGGGACGGAACTACGGTCAGTACTTC
>TRBJ2-3|many|.|TRBV7-9
CASSPPFGDTQYF
TGTGCCAGCAGCCCCCCGTTTGGAGATACGCAGTATTTT
>TRBJ1-1|many|.|TRBV6-1
CASRSMENTEAFF
TGTGCCAGCAGATCGATGGAGAACACTGAAGCTTTCTTT
>TRBJ2-2|.|TRBD2|TRBV14
CASSRLGLAGVTGELFF
TGTGCCAGCAGCCGCTTGGGACTAGCGGGAGTTACCGGGGAGCTGTTTTTT
>TRBJ1-2|many|.|TRBV10-3
CAISDGDGYTF
TGTGCCATCAGTGACGGGGATGGCTACACCTTC
>TRBJ2-3|many|TRBD1|TRBV20-1
CSASRDRRTDTQYF
TGCAGTGCTAGCAGGGACAGGCGCACAGATACGCAGTATTTT
>TRBJ1-4|many|TRBD1|TRBV9
CASSEGQTNEKLFF
TGTGCCAGCAGCGAGGGACAGACTAATGAAAAACTGTTTTTT
>TRBJ1-6|many|.|TRBV11-2
CASSLVGRGYFNSPLHF
TGTGCCAGCAGCTTAGTAGGAAGAGGGTACTTCAATTCACCCCTCCACTTT
>TRBJ2-7|many|.|TRBV20-1
CSAREAVPPEQYF
TGCAGTGCTAGAGAGGCCGTACCCCCCGAGCAGTACTTC
>TRBJ2-5|once|.|TRBV15
CATSRDPPRDIIEETQYF
TGTGCCACCAGCAGAGATCCCCCCCGGGACATCATTGAAGAGACCCAGTACTTC
>TRBJ2-1|many|TRBD2|TRBV7-9
CASSFSTSGIYNEQFF
TGTGCCAGCAGCTTTTCGACTAGCGGGATTTACAATGAGCAGTTCTTC
>TRBJ1-6|many|TRBD1|TRBV28
CASTRQGGYSPLHF
TGTGCCAGCACCAGACAGGGCGGATATTCACCCCTCCACTTT
>TRBJ2-1|few|.|TRBV6-1
CASRKGLTDNEQFF
TGTGCCAGCAGGAAGGGCTTAACGGACAATGAGCAGTTCTTC
>TRBJ1-2|many|.|TRBV20-1
CSARDPGRITYGYTF
TGCAGTGCTAGAGATCCGGGACGGATAACCTATGGCTACACCTTC
>TRBJ2-5|many|TRBD1|TRBV7-9
CASSRRDRPWKTQYF
TGTGCCAGCAGCCGACGGGACAGACCGTGGAAGACCCAGTACTTC
>TRBJ2-1|many|.|TRBV5-6
CASSLMSRDYNEQFF
TGTGCCAGCAGCTTGATGTCCAGGGATTACAATGAGCAGTTCTTC
>TRBJ2-3|many|TRBD2|TRBV24-1
CATSDRLAGRSTDTQYF
TGTGCCACCAGTGACCGACTAGCGGGGAGGAGCACAGATACGCAGTATTTT
>TRBJ2-3|many|.|TRBV28
CASSPDGAGTDTQYF
TGTGCCAGCAGTCCAGACGGGGCCGGTACAGATACGCAGTATTTT
>TRBJ2-1|.|.|TRBV19
CASSPRDFWQGSYNEQFF
TGTGCCAGTAGTCCCCGGGACTTTTGGCAAGGCTCCTACAATGAGCAGTTCTTC
>TRBJ2-1|.|TRBD2|TRBV4-1
CASSPQLGLANYNGQFF
TGCGCCAGCAGCCCACAGCTCGGACTAGCGAACTACAATGGGCAGTTCTTC
>TRBJ1-1|many|TRBD1|TRBV9
CASSDSLEGASNTEAFF
TGTGCCAGCAGCGATAGTCTTGAGGGGGCATCGAACACTGAAGCTTTCTTT
>TRBJ1-2|many|TRBD1|TRBV10-3
CAISDRDRGRGYTF
TGTGCCATCAGTGACCGGGACAGGGGTCGGGGCTACACCTTC
>TRBJ2-3|few|.|TRBV10-3
CAISFKSTDTQYF
TGTGCCATCAGTTTCAAGAGCACAGATACGCAGTATTTT
>TRBJ2-5|.|.|TRBV11-2
CASSHTGSRETQYF
TGTGCCAGCAGCCACACAGGGTCGCGAGAGACCCAGTACTTC
>TRBJ1-5|.|.|TRBV12-3/TRBV12-4
CASSLNGSQPQHF
TGTGCCAGCAGTTTAAACGGCAGTCAGCCCCAGCATTTT
>TRBJ1-4|many|.|TRBV7-2
CASSLAPGVEWTNEKLFF
TGTGCCAGCAGCTTAGCCCCGGGGGTAGAATGGACTAATGAAAAACTGTTTTTT
>TRBJ1-5|few|.|TRBV30
CAWAMGIGQPQHF
TGTGCCTGGGCTATGGGGATCGGGCAGCCCCAGCATTTT
>TRBJ2-7|many|TRBD2|TRBV12-3/TRBV12-4
CASSSTGLADYEQYF
TGTGCCAGCAGTTCAACGGGACTAGCGGATTACGAGCAGTACTTC
>TRBJ2-5|many|.|TRBV15
CATSRGGPSETQYF
TGTGCCACCAGCAGAGGGGGGCCGTCGGAGACCCAGTACTTC
>TRBJ2-3|many|TRBD2|TRBV27
CASEIDREGTSGRAGVDTQYF
TGTGCCAGCGAGATCGACCGAGAAGGGACTAGCGGGAGGGCCGGGGTAGATACGCAGTATTTT